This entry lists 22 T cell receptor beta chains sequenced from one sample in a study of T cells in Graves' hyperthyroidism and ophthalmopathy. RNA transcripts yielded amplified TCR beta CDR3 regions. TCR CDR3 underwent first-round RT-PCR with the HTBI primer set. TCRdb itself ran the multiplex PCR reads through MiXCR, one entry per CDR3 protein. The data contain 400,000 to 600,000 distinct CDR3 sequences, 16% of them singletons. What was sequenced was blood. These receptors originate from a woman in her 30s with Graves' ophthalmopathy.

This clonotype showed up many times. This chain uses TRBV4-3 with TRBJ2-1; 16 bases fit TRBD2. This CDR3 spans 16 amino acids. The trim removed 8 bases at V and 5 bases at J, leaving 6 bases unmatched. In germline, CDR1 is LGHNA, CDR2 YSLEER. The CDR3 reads CASGTSGRAGNNEQFF. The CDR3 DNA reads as TGCGCCAGCGGGACTAGCGGGAGGGCCGGAAACAATGAGCAGTTCTTC.

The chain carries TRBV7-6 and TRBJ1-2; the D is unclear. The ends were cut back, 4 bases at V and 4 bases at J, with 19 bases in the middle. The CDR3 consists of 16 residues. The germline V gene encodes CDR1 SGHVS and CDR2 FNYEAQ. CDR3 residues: CASSSRVVPGLYGYTF. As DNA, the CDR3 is TGTGCCAGCAGCTCGAGGGTCGTCCCTGGACTCTATGGCTACACCTTC.

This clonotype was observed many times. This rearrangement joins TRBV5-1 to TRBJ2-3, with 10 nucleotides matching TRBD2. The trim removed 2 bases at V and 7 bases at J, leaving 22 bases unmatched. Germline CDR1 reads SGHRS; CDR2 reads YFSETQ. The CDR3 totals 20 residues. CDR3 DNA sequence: TGCGCCAGCAGCTTCAGCGAACGAGCGGGAGGGACCGCCACCGCATATACGCAGTATTTT. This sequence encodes CASSFSERAGGTATAYTQYF.

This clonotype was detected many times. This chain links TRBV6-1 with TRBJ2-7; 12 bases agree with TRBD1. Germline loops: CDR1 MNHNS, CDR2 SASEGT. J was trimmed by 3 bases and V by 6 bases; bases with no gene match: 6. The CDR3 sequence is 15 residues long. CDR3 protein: CASRPGQGASYEQYF. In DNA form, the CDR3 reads TGTGCCAGCAGACCGGGACAGGGGGCAAGCTACGAGCAGTACTTC.

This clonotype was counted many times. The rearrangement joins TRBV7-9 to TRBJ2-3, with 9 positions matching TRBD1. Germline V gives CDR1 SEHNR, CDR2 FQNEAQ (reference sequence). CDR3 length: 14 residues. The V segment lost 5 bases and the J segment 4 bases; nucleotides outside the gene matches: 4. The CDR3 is CASSKGQGADTQYF. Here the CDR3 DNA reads TGTGCCAGCAGCAAGGGACAGGGAGCAGATACGCAGTATTTT.

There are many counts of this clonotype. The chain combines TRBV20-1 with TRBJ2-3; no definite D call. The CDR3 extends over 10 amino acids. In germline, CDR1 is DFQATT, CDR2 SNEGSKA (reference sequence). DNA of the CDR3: TGCAGCGGGTGGGCAGATACGCAGTATTTT. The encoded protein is CSGWADTQYF.

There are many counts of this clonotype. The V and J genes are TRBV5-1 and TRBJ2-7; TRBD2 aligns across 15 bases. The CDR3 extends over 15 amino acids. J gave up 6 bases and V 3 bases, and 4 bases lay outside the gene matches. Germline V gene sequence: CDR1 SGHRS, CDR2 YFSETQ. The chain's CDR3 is CASSSGLAGGREQYF. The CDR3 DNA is TGCGCCAGCAGCTCGGGACTAGCGGGAGGTCGCGAGCAGTACTTC.

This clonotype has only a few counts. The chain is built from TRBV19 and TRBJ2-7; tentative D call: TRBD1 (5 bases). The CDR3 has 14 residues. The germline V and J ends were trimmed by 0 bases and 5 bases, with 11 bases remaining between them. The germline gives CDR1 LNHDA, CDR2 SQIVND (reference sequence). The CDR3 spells CASSIDPRGNEQYF. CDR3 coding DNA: TGTGCCAGTAGTATAGACCCTAGGGGCAACGAGCAGTACTTC.

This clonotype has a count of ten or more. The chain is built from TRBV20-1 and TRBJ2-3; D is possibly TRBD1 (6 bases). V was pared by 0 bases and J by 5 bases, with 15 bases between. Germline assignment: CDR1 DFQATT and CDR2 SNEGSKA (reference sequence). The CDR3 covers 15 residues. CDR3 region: CSARDPRGAEDTQYF. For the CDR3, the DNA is TGCAGTGCTAGAGATCCCAGGGGAGCTGAAGATACGCAGTATTTT.

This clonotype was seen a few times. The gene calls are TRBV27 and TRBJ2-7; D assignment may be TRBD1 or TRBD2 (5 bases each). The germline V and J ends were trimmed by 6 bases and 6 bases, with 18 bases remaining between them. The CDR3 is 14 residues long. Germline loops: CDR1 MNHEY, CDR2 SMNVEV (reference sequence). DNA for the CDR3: TGTGCCAGCAGCCAGTGGGGCCCCGCGGGCGAGCAGTACTTC. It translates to CASSQWGPAGEQYF.

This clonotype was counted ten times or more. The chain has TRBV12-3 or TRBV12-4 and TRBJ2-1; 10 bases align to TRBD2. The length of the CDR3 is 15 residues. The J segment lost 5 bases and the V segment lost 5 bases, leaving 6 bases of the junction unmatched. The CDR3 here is CASSPKAGGDNEQFF. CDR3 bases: TGTGCCAGCAGTCCTAAAGCGGGGGGGGACAATGAGCAGTTCTTC.

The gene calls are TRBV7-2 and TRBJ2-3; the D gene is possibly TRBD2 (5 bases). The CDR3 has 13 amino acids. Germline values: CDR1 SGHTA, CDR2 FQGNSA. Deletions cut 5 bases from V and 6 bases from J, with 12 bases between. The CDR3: CASSPGGWDTQYF. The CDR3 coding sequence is TGTGCCAGCAGCCCAGGAGGTTGGGATACGCAGTATTTT.

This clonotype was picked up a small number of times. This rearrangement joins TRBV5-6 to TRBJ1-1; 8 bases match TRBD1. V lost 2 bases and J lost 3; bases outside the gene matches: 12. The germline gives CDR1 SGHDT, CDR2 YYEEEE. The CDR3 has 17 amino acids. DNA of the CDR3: TGTGCCAGCAGCTTAACCCTCGGACAGGGTGGCGACACTGAAGCTTTCTTT. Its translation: CASSLTLGQGGDTEAFF.

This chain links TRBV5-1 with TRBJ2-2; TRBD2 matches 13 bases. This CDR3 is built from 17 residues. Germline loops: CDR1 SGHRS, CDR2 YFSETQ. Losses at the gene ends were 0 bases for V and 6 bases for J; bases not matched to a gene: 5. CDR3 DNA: TGCGCCAGCAGCTTGGCCGAACTAGCGGGAGGGTCCGGGGAGCTGTTTTTT. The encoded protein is CASSLAELAGGSGELFF.

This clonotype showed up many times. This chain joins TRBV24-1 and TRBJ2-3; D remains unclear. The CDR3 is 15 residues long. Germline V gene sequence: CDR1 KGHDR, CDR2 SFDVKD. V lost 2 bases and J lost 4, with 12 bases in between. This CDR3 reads CATSDSKGIADTQYF. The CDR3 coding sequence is TGTGCCACCAGTGATTCAAAGGGAATAGCAGATACGCAGTATTTT.

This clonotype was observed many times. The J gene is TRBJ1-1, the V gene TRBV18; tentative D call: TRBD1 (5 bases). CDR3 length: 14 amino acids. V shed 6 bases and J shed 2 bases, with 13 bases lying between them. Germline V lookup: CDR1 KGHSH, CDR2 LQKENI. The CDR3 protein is CASSPPGGNTEAFF. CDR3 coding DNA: TGTGCCAGCTCCCCTCCGGGGGGAAACACTGAAGCTTTCTTT.

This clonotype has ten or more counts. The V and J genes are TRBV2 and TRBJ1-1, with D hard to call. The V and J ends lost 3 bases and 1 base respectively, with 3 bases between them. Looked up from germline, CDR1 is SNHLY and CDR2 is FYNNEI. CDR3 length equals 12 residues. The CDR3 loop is CASSDRNTEAFF. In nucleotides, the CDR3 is TGTGCCAGCAGTGACCGGAACACTGAAGCTTTCTTT.

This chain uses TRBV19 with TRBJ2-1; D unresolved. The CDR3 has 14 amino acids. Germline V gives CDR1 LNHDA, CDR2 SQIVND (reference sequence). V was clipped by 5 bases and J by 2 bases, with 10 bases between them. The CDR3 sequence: CASSVAGAYNEQFF. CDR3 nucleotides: TGTGCCAGTAGTGTAGCCGGTGCCTACAATGAGCAGTTCTTC.

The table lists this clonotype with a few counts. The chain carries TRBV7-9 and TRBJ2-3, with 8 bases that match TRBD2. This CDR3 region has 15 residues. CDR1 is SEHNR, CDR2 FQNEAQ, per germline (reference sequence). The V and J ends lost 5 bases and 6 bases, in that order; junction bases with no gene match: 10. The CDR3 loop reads CASSPKDRLADTQYF. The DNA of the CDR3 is TGTGCCAGCAGCCCCAAAGACCGACTAGCGGATACGCAGTATTTT.

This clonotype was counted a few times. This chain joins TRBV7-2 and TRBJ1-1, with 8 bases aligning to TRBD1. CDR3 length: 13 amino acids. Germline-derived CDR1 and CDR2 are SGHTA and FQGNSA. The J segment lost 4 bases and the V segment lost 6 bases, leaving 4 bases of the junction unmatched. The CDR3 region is CASRDRVTTEAFF. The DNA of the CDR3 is TGTGCCAGCAGGGACAGGGTAACCACTGAAGCTTTCTTT.

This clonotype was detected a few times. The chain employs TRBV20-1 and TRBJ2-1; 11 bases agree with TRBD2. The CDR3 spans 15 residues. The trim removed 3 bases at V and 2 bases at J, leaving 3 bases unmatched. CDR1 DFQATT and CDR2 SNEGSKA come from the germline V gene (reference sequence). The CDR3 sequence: CSARASGRPYNEQFF. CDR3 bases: TGCAGTGCTAGGGCTAGCGGGAGGCCCTACAATGAGCAGTTCTTC.

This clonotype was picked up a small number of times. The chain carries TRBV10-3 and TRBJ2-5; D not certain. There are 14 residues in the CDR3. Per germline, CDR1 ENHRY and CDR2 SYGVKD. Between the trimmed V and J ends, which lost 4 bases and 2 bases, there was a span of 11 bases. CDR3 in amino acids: CAISGSAVQETQYF. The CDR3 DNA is TGTGCCATCAGTGGATCGGCGGTACAAGAGACCCAGTACTTC.